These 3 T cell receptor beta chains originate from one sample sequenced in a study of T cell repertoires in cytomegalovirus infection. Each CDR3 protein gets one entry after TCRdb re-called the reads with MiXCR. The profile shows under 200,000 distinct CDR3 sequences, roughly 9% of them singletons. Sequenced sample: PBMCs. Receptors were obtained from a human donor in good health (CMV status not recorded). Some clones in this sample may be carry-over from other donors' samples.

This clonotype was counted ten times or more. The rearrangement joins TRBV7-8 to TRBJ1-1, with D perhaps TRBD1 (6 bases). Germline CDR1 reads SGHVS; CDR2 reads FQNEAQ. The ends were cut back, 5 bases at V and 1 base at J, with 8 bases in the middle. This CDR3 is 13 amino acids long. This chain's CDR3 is CASSPTGNTEAFF. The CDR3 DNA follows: TGTGCCAGCAGCCCGACAGGGAACACTGAAGCTTTCTTT.

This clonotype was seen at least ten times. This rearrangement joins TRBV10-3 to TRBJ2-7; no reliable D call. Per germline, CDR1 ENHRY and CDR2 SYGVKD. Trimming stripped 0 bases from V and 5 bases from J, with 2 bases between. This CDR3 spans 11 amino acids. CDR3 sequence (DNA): TGTGCCATCAGTGAGTCCCACGAGCAGTACTTC. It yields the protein CAISESHEQYF.

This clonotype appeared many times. The CDR3, as DNA: TGTGCCAGCAGCCCCCGGGACAGGGGCTATGGCTACACCTTC. This codes for CASSPRDRGYGYTF. The V gene is TRBV7-2, the J gene TRBJ1-2, with TRBD1 matching 10 bases. The V gene's germline CDR1 is SGHTA and CDR2 FQGNSA. V was pared by 5 bases and J by 4 bases, with 4 bases of the junction left unmatched. This CDR3 has 14 amino acids.